The 32 T cell receptor beta chains reported below all come from one sample, sequenced in a study of T-cell reconstitution after alpha-beta-depleted transplantation in children. Preparation of the TCRbeta library involved a method that used unique molecular identifiers. MiXCR, applied by TCRdb to the PCR reads, yields one record per CDR3 protein. The repertoire consists of around 100,000 distinct CDR3 sequences, with approximately 8% occurring once and the leading ten covering around 17%. Sample: PBMCs, taken before TCRalphabeta/CD19-depleted stem cell transplant. The receptors originated from a boy younger than 10 with acute lymphoblastic leukemia, due to receive a stem cell transplant.

This clonotype was detected many times. The V and J genes are TRBV20-1 and TRBJ2-7, with TRBD1 identical over 7 bases. The CDR3 extends over 11 amino acids. After removal of 6 bases from V and 6 bases from J, the junction contained 5 bases not matched to a gene. The germline V gene encodes CDR1 DFQATT and CDR2 SNEGSKA (reference sequence). The DNA of the CDR3 is TGCAGTGCAGACAGGGCAGGCGAGCAGTACTTC. Translated: CSADRAGEQYF.

The V call is TRBV25-1, the J call TRBJ1-6; TRBD1 aligns across 8 bases. The V segment lost 7 bases and the J segment 4 bases; nucleotides outside the gene matches: 12. CDR1 MGHDK and CDR2 SYGVNS come from the germline V gene. The CDR3 runs 17 residues. The CDR3: CASTHLRDRRYNSPLHF. As DNA, the CDR3 is TGTGCCAGCACCCATCTTAGGGACAGGAGGTATAATTCACCCCTCCACTTT.

This chain connects TRBV7-9 to TRBJ2-5; a weak D match, TRBD2 (6 bases). CDR1 SEHNR and CDR2 FQNEAQ come from the germline V gene (reference sequence). V was trimmed by 6 bases and J by 4 bases, leaving 9 bases between them. This CDR3 has 12 residues. CDR3 in amino acids: CASRRDLETQYF. The DNA for the CDR3 is TGTGCCAGCAGGCGGGACCTAGAGACCCAGTACTTC.

This clonotype was counted a few times. This chain uses TRBV5-1 with TRBJ2-3, with D perhaps matching TRBD2 (6 bases). CDR1 is SGHRS, CDR2 YFSETQ, per germline. The CDR3 runs to 19 residues. Trimming removed 4 bases at V and 8 bases at J, with 32 bases between. This CDR3 reads CASSPQPTGTPSRRVTQYF. In nucleotides, the CDR3 is TGCGCCAGCAGCCCTCAACCAACCGGGACGCCGTCGAGGAGGGTTACGCAGTATTTT. Using reference TRBV5-1 and TRBJ2-3 for the parts outside the CDR3, the full variable domain is KAGVTQTPRYLIKTRGQQVTLSCSPISGHRSVSWYQQTPGQGLQFLFEYFSETQRNKGNFPGRFSGRQFSNSRSEMNVSTLELGDSALYLCASSPQPTGTPSRRVTQYFGPGTRLTVL.

The sample holds a few counts of this clonotype. The chain recombines TRBV15 with TRBJ1-2; possibly TRBD1 for D (5 bases). V lost 0 bases, J lost 5 bases, and 7 bases lay in between. The CDR3 consists of 13 residues. Germline lookup yields CDR1 LNHNV and CDR2 YYDKDF (reference sequence). The CDR3 DNA reads TGTGCCACCAGCAGAGATCGGGGGTATGGCTACACCTTC. Its translation: CATSRDRGYGYTF. The complete variable domain, with remaining parts taken from reference TRBV15 and TRBJ1-2, reads DAMVIQNPRYQVTQFGKPVTLSCSQTLNHNVMYWYQQKSSQAPKLLFHYYDKDFNNEADTPDNFQSRRPNTSFCFLDIRSPGLGDTAMYLCATSRDRGYGYTFGSGTRLTVV.

The gene calls are TRBV28 and TRBJ2-1, with 7 bases identical to TRBD2. The germline V gene has CDR1 MDHEN and CDR2 SYDVKM. The CDR3 sequence is 16 residues long. Trimming at V came to 0 bases and at J to 7 bases, leaving 9 bases not matched to a gene. The CDR3 sequence is CASSLWVGGDWNEQFF. The CDR3 coding sequence is TGTGCCAGCAGTTTATGGGTGGGGGGGGATTGGAATGAGCAGTTCTTC.

This clonotype was counted at least ten times. The rearrangement links TRBV20-1 to TRBJ1-2; 7 bases line up with TRBD1. J gave up 4 bases and V 6 bases, and 17 bases lay outside the gene matches. There are 16 residues in the CDR3. CDR1 and CDR2 from the germline V gene are DFQATT and SNEGSKA (reference sequence). This chain's CDR3 is CSAPTGKELHGYGYTF. The CDR3 DNA reads TGCAGTGCCCCGACAGGGAAAGAGTTACATGGCTATGGCTACACCTTC.

In its sample, this clonotype was seen many times. The chain employs TRBV28 and TRBJ2-7; a possible D gene is TRBD1 (6 bases). V lost 4 bases, J lost 5 bases, and 9 bases lay in between. The germline CDR1 and CDR2 sequences are MDHEN and SYDVKM. The CDR3 covers 12 residues. Here the CDR3 DNA reads TGTGCCAGCAGTTCCCCAGGGGACGAGCAGTACTTC. Translated: CASSSPGDEQYF.

This chain uses TRBV6-1 with TRBJ1-5; D is ambiguous. Germline V lookup: CDR1 MNHNS, CDR2 SASEGT. The CDR3 sequence is 15 residues long. V was clipped by 6 bases and J by 0 bases, with 12 bases between them. CDR3 loop: CASSPDGHSNQPQHF. CDR3 sequence (DNA): TGTGCCAGCAGCCCAGACGGCCATAGCAATCAGCCCCAGCATTTT.

The chain is built from TRBV2 and TRBJ1-5; D is possibly TRBD1 (6 bases). Trimming pared 3 bases from V and 6 bases from J, leaving 12 bases between. CDR3 size: 14 residues. Germline V lookup: CDR1 SNHLY, CDR2 FYNNEI. DNA for the CDR3: TGTGCCAGCAGTGAGAGACAGACAGGTCAGCCCCAGCATTTT. Amino acids: CASSERQTGQPQHF.

CDR3 sequence: CASSLTDNQPQHF. The CDR3 DNA reads TGTGCCAGCAGCTTGACAGATAATCAGCCCCAGCATTTT. The V and J genes are TRBV7-9 and TRBJ1-5, with a possible D match to TRBD1 (5 bases). Germline CDR1 SEHNR, CDR2 FQNEAQ (reference sequence). Trimming took off 3 bases at V and 4 bases at J, with 7 bases between the two ends. The CDR3 runs 13 residues.

This clonotype has more than one count but fewer than ten. CDR3 sequence (DNA): TGCGCCAGCAGTGAGGTATCCAGGGGGGGCGAGCAGTACTTC. It specifies CASSEVSRGGEQYF. The rearrangement uses TRBV10-2 and TRBJ2-7; either TRBD1 or TRBD2 may fit D (7 bases each). Germline values: CDR1 WSHSY, CDR2 SAAADI. Trimming took off 2 bases at V and 6 bases at J, with 14 bases between the two ends. This CDR3 spans 14 amino acids.

The chain employs TRBV6-4 and TRBJ2-3; D might be TRBD1 (6 bases). The CDR3 is 14 amino acids. CDR1 and CDR2 from the germline V gene are MRHNA and SNTAGT. Trimming stripped 6 bases from V and 2 bases from J, with 12 bases between. DNA of the CDR3: TGTGCCAGCAGGGCCAGGGGTCCCACAGATACGCAGTATTTT. Translating it yields CASRARGPTDTQYF.

This clonotype has ten or more counts. CDR3 DNA sequence: TGTGCCAGCAGTTTCAGGGGGGGCTGGAACACCGGGGAGCTGTTTTTT. As protein: CASSFRGGWNTGELFF. The V gene is TRBV28, the J gene TRBJ2-2; D could derive from TRBD1 or TRBD2 (7 bases each). This CDR3 has 16 residues. Trimming took off 3 bases at V and 1 base at J, with 12 bases between the two ends. Germline V gives CDR1 MDHEN, CDR2 SYDVKM.

This clonotype was seen many times. This chain connects TRBV12-3 or TRBV12-4 to TRBJ1-1; 8 nucleotides line up with TRBD1. CDR3 length: 15 residues. J was trimmed by 3 bases and V by 6 bases; bases with no gene match: 9. CDR3 coding DNA: TGTGCCAGCAGCTCACCGACAGGGGTTGACACTGAAGCTTTCTTT. This sequence encodes CASSSPTGVDTEAFF.

This clonotype has just a few counts. The chain combines TRBV5-4 with TRBJ2-3; TRBD1 matches at 8 bases. This CDR3 comprises 14 residues. The J segment lost 6 bases and the V segment lost 3 bases, leaving 6 bases of the junction unmatched. Germline loops: CDR1 SGHNT, CDR2 YYREEE (reference sequence). As DNA, the CDR3 is TGTGCCAGCAGCTCCAACAGGGGGAGGGATACGCAGTATTTT. The encoded protein is CASSSNRGRDTQYF. The full variable domain, with the rest looked up from reference TRBV5-4 and TRBJ2-3, is ETGVTQSPTHLIKTRGQQVTLRCSSQSGHNTVSWYQQALGQGPQFIFQYYREEENGRGNFPPRFSGLQFPNYSSELNVNALELDDSALYLCASSSNRGRDTQYFGPGTRLTVL.

This clonotype was observed many times. The chain recombines TRBV24-1 with TRBJ2-6; no clear D. CDR3 length: 16 residues. The germline V gene has CDR1 KGHDR and CDR2 SFDVKD. With 5 bases removed from V and 4 bases from J, the gap between germline ends came to 14 bases. The CDR3 DNA reads as TGTGCCACCAGTGGGGGTTCGATCTCGGGGGCCAACGTCCTGACTTTC. It translates to CATSGGSISGANVLTF.

Comments on this clonotype: The conserved phenylalanine or tryptophan is not found at the CDR3 terminus, so this likely reflects a read error. V gene TRBV3-1 combines with J gene TRBJ1-1, with a possible D match to TRBD1 (5 bases). The germline CDR1 and CDR2 sequences are LGHDT and YNNKEL (reference sequence). There are 15 residues in the CDR3. V gave up 1 base and J gave up 4 bases, with 13 bases separating them. The CDR3 is CASSQARIGGTEAFC. Written as DNA, the CDR3 is TGTGCCAGCAGCCAAGCCCGAATCGGGGGCACTGAAGCTTTCTGT.

Many counts were recorded for this clonotype. The chain has TRBV20-1 and TRBJ2-5; 7 bases align to TRBD2. Germline trimming cut 0 bases from V and 5 bases from J; bases unmatched to any gene: 9. The CDR3 length is 15 residues. Germline V gives CDR1 DFQATT, CDR2 SNEGSKA (reference sequence). The CDR3 bases are TGCAGTGCTAGAGAGGATGTGGGGGGGAGGGAGACCCAGTACTTC. Translated: CSAREDVGGRETQYF.

This clonotype was detected many times. The chain joins TRBV9 to TRBJ2-7; tentative D call: TRBD1 (5 bases). V was cut by 0 bases and J by 3 bases, with 13 bases left in between. The germline CDR1 and CDR2 sequences are SGDLS and YYNGEE. The CDR3 has 15 amino acids. CDR3 region: CASSVGQGFLYEQYF. The CDR3 DNA sequence: TGTGCCAGCAGCGTAGGGCAGGGTTTTCTCTACGAGCAGTACTTC. The full variable domain, in which reference TRBV9 and TRBJ2-7 provide the parts outside the CDR3, is DSGVTQTPKHLITATGQRVTLRCSPRSGDLSVYWYQQSLDQGLQFLIQYYNGEERAKGNILERFSAQQFPDLHSELNLSSLELGDSALYFCASSVGQGFLYEQYFGPGTRLTVT.

This clonotype showed up just a few times. The J gene is TRBJ2-7, the V gene TRBV5-6; a possible D gene is TRBD1 (6 bases). The CDR3 length is 14 residues. V lost 6 bases to trimming and J lost 6 bases, with 19 bases between them. Germline assignment: CDR1 SGHDT and CDR2 YYEEEE. The CDR3 loop is CASTRTAHAPEQYF. The CDR3 nucleotides read TGTGCCAGCACCCGGACAGCACATGCACCCGAGCAGTACTTC.

This clonotype was observed a few times. The chain links TRBV5-1 to TRBJ2-3; D remains ambiguous. Germline V gene sequence: CDR1 SGHRS, CDR2 YFSETQ. Trimming removed 4 bases from V and 3 bases from J, with 15 bases in between. CDR3 size: 15 residues. In DNA form, the CDR3 reads TGCGCCAGCAGCCCCCTGCCCAAACGTACAGATACGCAGTATTTT. Translated: CASSPLPKRTDTQYF.

The CDR3, as DNA: TGTGCCAGCAGCAAGACAGCATACACCGGGGAGCTGTTTTTT. It translates to CASSKTAYTGELFF. This chain links TRBV28 with TRBJ2-2, with D maybe TRBD1 (5 bases). Trimming cost V 6 bases and J 3 bases, with 11 bases left between them. CDR1 and CDR2 (germline): MDHEN, SYDVKM. CDR3 length: 14 residues.

This clonotype was seen ten or more times. This chain uses TRBV11-2 with TRBJ2-1; 14 bases fit TRBD2. Losses at the gene ends were 5 bases for V and 0 bases for J; bases not matched to a gene: 9. The CDR3 extends over 19 amino acids. From germline, CDR1 is SGHAT and CDR2 FQNNGV. In DNA, the CDR3 is TGTGCCAGCAGCCCACGGACTAGCGGGGGGCTCGGCTCCTACAATGAGCAGTTCTTC. This codes for CASSPRTSGGLGSYNEQFF.

In this sample, this clonotype turned up many times. The CDR3 nucleotides are TGCGCCAGCAGCTTCGGACAGGGCCGGGAGCAGTACTTC. Translating it yields CASSFGQGREQYF. The V and J genes are TRBV5-1 and TRBJ2-7, with 8 bases aligning to TRBD1. The CDR3 has 13 residues. Germline V CDR1 and CDR2: SGHRS, YFSETQ. V lost 2 bases, J lost 7 bases, and 5 bases stayed unmatched. The variable domain in full, completed from reference TRBV5-1 and TRBJ2-7, reads KAGVTQTPRYLIKTRGQQVTLSCSPISGHRSVSWYQQTPGQGLQFLFEYFSETQRNKGNFPGRFSGRQFSNSRSEMNVSTLELGDSALYLCASSFGQGREQYFGPGTRLTVT.

The sample holds many counts of this clonotype. The V and J genes are TRBV25-1 and TRBJ1-1; TRBD1 might be the D (6 bases). This CDR3 spans 15 amino acids. V was pared by 3 bases and J by 0 bases, with 11 bases between. The germline CDR1 and CDR2 sequences are MGHDK and SYGVNS. CDR3 bases: TGTGCCAGCAGTGATACGGACAGCATGAACACTGAAGCTTTCTTT. The encoded protein is CASSDTDSMNTEAFF.

The sample holds many counts of this clonotype. The chain uses TRBV10-3 and TRBJ2-7; the D gene is possibly TRBD2 (6 bases). The V end lost 6 bases, the J end lost 0 bases, and 9 bases lay between the germline ends. The length of the CDR3 is 13 residues. CDR1 and CDR2 from the germline V gene are ENHRY and SYGVKD. CDR3 residues: CAISGGGSYEQYF. DNA for the CDR3: TGTGCCATCAGCGGGGGTGGCTCCTACGAGCAGTACTTC.

This clonotype showed up many times. The chain employs TRBV4-2 and TRBJ2-1, with 10 bases that match TRBD2. The V and J ends lost 0 bases and 9 bases, in that order; junction bases with no gene match: 8. Germline V gene sequence: CDR1 LGHNA, CDR2 YNFKEQ. There are 16 residues in the CDR3. The CDR3 DNA sequence: TGTGCCAGCAGCCAAGAGGCCAGCGGGGGGGCCGGTGAGCAGTTCTTC. It is translated as CASSQEASGGAGEQFF.

This clonotype was seen only a few times. The chain combines TRBV20-1 with TRBJ1-5; no clear D. The CDR3 sequence is 14 residues long. V lost 3 bases to trimming and J lost 1 base, with 10 bases between them. Germline CDR1 reads DFQATT; CDR2 reads SNEGSKA (reference sequence). CDR3: CSASMGGSNQPQHF. In DNA, the CDR3 is TGCAGTGCTAGTATGGGCGGGAGCAATCAGCCCCAGCATTTT.

In its sample, this clonotype was seen many times. The chain has TRBV3-2 and TRBJ2-3; TRBD2 is the table's D call and was not checked against the DNA. TRBV3-2 is a listed pseudogene. CDR3 length: 16 amino acids. CDR3 sequence reads: CASSRRAPLRTDTQYF. CDR3 bases: TGTGCCAGCAGCCGCCGAGCCCCGCTCCGGACAGATACGCAGTATTTT.

Many counts were recorded for this clonotype. V is TRBV20-1 and J is TRBJ2-4; D gene ambiguous. Germline CDR1 DFQATT, CDR2 SNEGSKA (reference sequence). Deletions cut 7 bases from V and 0 bases from J, with 16 bases between. CDR3 length: 15 residues. The CDR3 coding sequence is TGCAGTGTAGTGGTTCCTCCCCTAGCCAAAAACATTCAGTACTTC. This translates into CSVVVPPLAKNIQYF.

This clonotype has just a few counts. The rearrangement joins TRBV10-3 to TRBJ2-5; D unclear. CDR3 size: 13 residues. V lost 11 bases and J 5 bases, leaving 18 bases between the germline ends. Germline V gives CDR1 ENHRY, CDR2 SYGVKD. The CDR3 DNA reads TGTGCCTCCTCCCGGGCGGCGTGGGAGACCCAGTACTTC. It is translated as CASSRAAWETQYF.